This T cell receptor beta chain was obtained from a study of cytomegalovirus exposure and HLA in healthy donors. Primers: 60 Vbeta forward and 13 Jbeta reverse. Only in-frame clones appear in the TCRdb table, and some are missing; sequencing was by immunoSEQ multiplex PCR. The table shows about 150,000 clones, with 70% to 80% occurring only once. V lost 8 bases to trimming and J lost 2 bases; unmatched junction nucleotides: 9. CDR3 length: 15 residues. The germline gives CDR1 LNHDA, CDR2 SQIVND (reference sequence). Sequences were obtained from PBMCs. This TCR was recovered from a human donor in good health. The chain has TRBV19 and TRBJ2-1; TRBD2 matches at 7 bases. The CDR3 loop is CASRERGIPYNEQFF. CDR3 bases: TGTGCCAGTCGAGAGCGGGGCATCCCCTACAATGAGCAGTTCTTC.